Below, 21 T cell receptor beta chains from the same sample are listed, as sequenced in a study of T cells after yellow fever vaccination. TCRdb re-analysed the 5' RACE reads in MiXCR, keeping a single row per CDR3 protein. The sample lists 500,000 to 650,000 distinct CDR3 sequences, about 13% seen once, with roughly 13% in the top ten. Material: PBMCs, obtained on the day of the yellow fever booster vaccination. The receptors shown here come from a man aged 25 to 40 who received the YFV17D yellow fever vaccine.

The CDR3 loop reads CSANNWAGARETQYF. The CDR3 DNA reads TGCAGTGCGAACAACTGGGCAGGGGCCAGAGAGACCCAGTACTTC. The V gene is TRBV20-1, the J gene TRBJ2-5, with D possibly being TRBD1 (6 bases). The germline CDR1 and CDR2 sequences are DFQATT and SNEGSKA (reference sequence). Trimming pared 6 bases from V and 4 bases from J, leaving 21 bases between. The CDR3 length is 15 residues.

This clonotype turned up a few times. This chain joins TRBV28 and TRBJ2-7; TRBD2 matches at 9 bases. CDR1 MDHEN and CDR2 SYDVKM come from the germline V gene. Losses at the gene ends were 3 bases for V and 2 bases for J; bases not matched to a gene: 14. The CDR3 consists of 18 residues. CDR3 loop: CASSFPGLARTFAYEQYF. In DNA, the CDR3 is TGTGCCAGCAGTTTCCCTGGACTAGCGCGAACCTTTGCCTACGAGCAGTACTTC.

V gene TRBV2 combines with J gene TRBJ1-4; TRBD1 agrees at 8 bases. Trimming took 4 bases from V and 7 from J; bases not matched to a gene: 5. The CDR3 runs to 14 residues. CDR1 is SNHLY and CDR2 is FYNNEI in the germline V gene. CDR3 protein: CASSGTGTGEKLFF. The CDR3 DNA is TGTGCCAGCAGTGGGACCGGGACAGGTGAAAAACTGTTTTTT.

The rearrangement links TRBV7-6 to TRBJ2-7; D remains ambiguous. V was shortened by 5 bases and J by 2 bases, with 10 bases between the two germline ends. Germline values: CDR1 SGHVS, CDR2 FNYEAQ. The CDR3 consists of 13 residues. The CDR3 nucleotides are TGTGCCAGCAGCCCTAGGACCACCTACGAGCAGTACTTC. Translated: CASSPRTTYEQYF.

CDR3 coding DNA: TGCGCCAGCAGCTTGCGGGGAGTTGGGGAAAAACTGTTTTTT. Protein product: CASSLRGVGEKLFF. The chain couples TRBV5-1 to TRBJ1-4; D remains ambiguous. There are 14 residues in the CDR3. Trimming shortened V by 1 base and J by 8 bases, and 12 bases separated the two germline ends. Germline values: CDR1 SGHRS, CDR2 YFSETQ.

This clonotype was seen repeatedly, ten times or more. The chain combines TRBV7-2 with TRBJ1-2, with 9 bases fitting TRBD1. The CDR3 totals 15 residues. Unmatched junction bases numbered 8, after V lost 5 bases and J lost 4 bases. CDR1 is SGHTA and CDR2 is FQGNSA in the germline V gene. This CDR3 is CASSQRSGQGYGYTF. The CDR3 DNA reads TGTGCCAGCAGCCAGAGGTCGGGACAGGGCTATGGCTACACCTTC.

V usage is TRBV27 and J usage is TRBJ2-7; 9 nucleotides align to TRBD2. CDR3 size: 16 residues. The germline gives CDR1 MNHEY, CDR2 SMNVEV (reference sequence). Unmatched junction bases numbered 11, after V lost 3 bases and J lost 5 bases. CDR3 sequence: CASSLGTGTSLHEQYF. As DNA, the CDR3 is TGTGCCAGCAGTTTGGGCACCGGGACTAGCCTTCACGAGCAGTACTTC.

The J gene is TRBJ2-1, the V gene TRBV15; TRBD2 aligns across 12 bases. The CDR3 covers 16 residues. Trimming took 5 bases from V and 7 from J; bases not matched to a gene: 9. CDR1 and CDR2 (germline): LNHNV, YYDKDF (reference sequence). CDR3 bases: TGTGCCACCAGCCTGACTAGCGGGAGAGTTTTAAATGAGCAGTTCTTC. This codes for CATSLTSGRVLNEQFF.

The genes are TRBV11-2 and TRBJ2-7; 10 positions match TRBD1. In germline, CDR1 is SGHAT, CDR2 FQNNGV. This CDR3 spans 15 amino acids. The J segment lost 0 bases and the V segment lost 5 bases, leaving 4 bases of the junction unmatched. Here the CDR3 reads CASSPGQGHSYEQYF. CDR3 DNA: TGTGCCAGCAGCCCGGGACAGGGGCACTCCTACGAGCAGTACTTC.

This clonotype was seen at least ten times. The chain is built from TRBV7-2 and TRBJ2-1, with 11 bases lining up with TRBD2. The V gene's germline CDR1 is SGHTA and CDR2 FQGNSA. The CDR3 totals 16 residues. The J segment lost 4 bases and the V segment lost 3 bases, leaving 5 bases of the junction unmatched. CDR3 sequence: CASSFSGRAGYNEQFF. For the CDR3, the DNA is TGTGCCAGCAGCTTTAGCGGGAGGGCCGGGTACAATGAGCAGTTCTTC.

The chain uses TRBV6-1 and TRBJ2-3, with D perhaps matching TRBD2 (6 bases). Looked up from germline, CDR1 is MNHNS and CDR2 is SASEGT. V was pared by 7 bases and J by 0 bases, with 11 bases between. This CDR3 has 14 amino acids. The CDR3 here is CASTAGTSTDTQYF. CDR3 sequence (DNA): TGTGCCAGCACGGCCGGGACTAGCACAGATACGCAGTATTTT.

The chain uses TRBV24-1 and TRBJ2-1; 10 bases are a match to TRBD2. The CDR3 runs to 15 residues. Per germline, CDR1 KGHDR and CDR2 SFDVKD. Unmatched junction bases numbered 6, after V lost 2 bases and J lost 9 bases. Here the CDR3 reads CATSDSSGSIGEQFF. As DNA, the CDR3 is TGTGCCACCAGTGATTCTAGCGGGAGTATCGGTGAGCAGTTCTTC.

This chain connects TRBV23-1 to TRBJ2-5; 9 nucleotides line up with TRBD1. TRBV23-1 counts as an open reading frame of uncertain function. V was pared by 7 bases and J by 1 base, with 7 bases of the junction left unmatched. The CDR3 totals 15 residues. The CDR3 region is CASTGDREGQETQYF. CDR3 coding DNA: TGCGCCAGCACCGGGGACAGGGAGGGCCAAGAGACCCAGTACTTC.

This clonotype was found a few times. The chain is built from TRBV20-1 and TRBJ1-1; D call uncertain. The CDR3 covers 14 residues. V was trimmed by 4 bases and J by 0 bases, leaving 12 bases between them. Germline V CDR1 and CDR2: DFQATT, SNEGSKA (reference sequence). The DNA for the CDR3 is TGCAGTGCTATTGAGGGTAGTATGAACACTGAAGCTTTCTTT. Translating it yields CSAIEGSMNTEAFF.

The chain employs TRBV27 and TRBJ2-1; TRBD2 aligns across 9 bases. J was trimmed by 5 bases and V by 0 bases; bases with no gene match: 5. Germline CDR1 reads MNHEY; CDR2 reads SMNVEV (reference sequence). The CDR3 is 16 amino acids. The CDR3 DNA reads as TGTGCCAGCAGTTTATCGTGGGGACTAGCCAACAATGAGCAGTTCTTC. This encodes CASSLSWGLANNEQFF.

This clonotype was picked up many times. The V call is TRBV7-2, the J call TRBJ2-5, with D unresolved. V was trimmed by 5 bases and J by 6 bases, leaving 10 bases between them. The germline V gene has CDR1 SGHTA and CDR2 FQGNSA. This CDR3 is 12 amino acids long. The CDR3 DNA sequence: TGTGCCAGCAGCCCGAACCGGAAGACCCAGTACTTC. Encoded protein: CASSPNRKTQYF.

This clonotype turned up a few times. V usage is TRBV2 and J usage is TRBJ1-5; D unresolved. Trimming cost V 3 bases and J 1 base, with 10 bases left between them. CDR1 and CDR2 from the germline V gene are SNHLY and FYNNEI. The CDR3 extends over 15 amino acids. The DNA for the CDR3 is TGTGCCAGCAGTGAGGCAGGCCCCAGCAATCAGCCCCAGCATTTT. Protein product: CASSEAGPSNQPQHF. Filled out from reference TRBV2 and TRBJ1-5, the complete variable domain reads EPEVTQTPSHQVTQMGQEVILRCVPISNHLYFYWYRQILGQKVEFLVSFYNNEISEKSEIFDDQFSVERPDGSNFTLKIRSTKLEDSAMYFCASSEAGPSNQPQHFGDGTRLSIL.

CDR3 sequence: CSARDKYISNTEAFF. CDR3 nucleotides: TGCAGTGCTAGAGATAAGTATATTTCGAACACTGAAGCTTTCTTT. The chain links TRBV20-1 to TRBJ1-1, with unresolved D. Germline lookup yields CDR1 DFQATT and CDR2 SNEGSKA (reference sequence). The length of the CDR3 is 15 residues. Trimming left V 0 bases short and J 1 base short, with 12 bases between.

This clonotype was recorded at least ten times. The gene calls are TRBV5-1 and TRBJ2-1; 8 bases agree with TRBD2. The CDR3 runs 13 residues. V shed 1 base and J 13 bases; nucleotides not matched to a gene: 7. Germline lookup yields CDR1 SGHRS and CDR2 YFSETQ. The CDR3, as DNA: TGCGCCAGCAGCTTGCTTGTGCGGGAGGCTCAGTTCTTC. This codes for CASSLLVREAQFF.

The sample holds a few counts of this clonotype. The chain joins TRBV12-3 or TRBV12-4 to TRBJ2-3, with 7 bases aligning to TRBD2. The trim removed 7 bases at V and 1 base at J, leaving 17 bases unmatched. The CDR3 is 18 residues long. CDR3 sequence: CASTISRAGEKGTDTQYF. CDR3 coding DNA: TGTGCCAGCACCATATCCCGCGCGGGAGAGAAAGGCACAGATACGCAGTATTTT.

This clonotype was observed a handful of times. The rearrangement links TRBV28 to TRBJ2-1; 10 bases align to TRBD1. The CDR3 is made up of 15 amino acids. Germline CDR1 and CDR2: MDHEN and SYDVKM. The J segment lost 7 bases and the V segment lost 5 bases, leaving 8 bases of the junction unmatched. The CDR3 DNA follows: TGTGCCAGCAGTGCCCCGGGACAGGGGAAGAATGAGCAGTTCTTC. Translated, it gives CASSAPGQGKNEQFF.